This T cell receptor (beta chain) is drawn from a study of neurological immune-mediated disorders. Ten or more counts support this clonotype. The cDNA was generated through 5'RACE incorporating 10-nucleotide random UMIs. In TCRdb, the 5' RACE reads were re-called with MiXCR into one record per CDR3 protein. Of about 66,000 distinct CDR3 sequences listed, 4.5% to 5.5% were seen once; the top ten hold about 6.9%. J was trimmed by 5 bases and V by 3 bases; bases with no gene match: 21. The CDR3 is made up of 20 amino acids. Germline V CDR1 and CDR2: LGHDT, YNNKEL (reference sequence). Sequenced sample: PBMCs. This chain links TRBV3-1 with TRBJ2-7; TRBD1 agrees at 11 bases. This TCR was recovered from a man under 40 with multiple sclerosis. The CDR3 bases are TGTGCCAGCAGCCAGGGGAACCGGTGGTACAGCGGACAGGGGGCTGACGAGCAGTACTTC. This encodes CASSQGNRWYSGQGADEQYF.